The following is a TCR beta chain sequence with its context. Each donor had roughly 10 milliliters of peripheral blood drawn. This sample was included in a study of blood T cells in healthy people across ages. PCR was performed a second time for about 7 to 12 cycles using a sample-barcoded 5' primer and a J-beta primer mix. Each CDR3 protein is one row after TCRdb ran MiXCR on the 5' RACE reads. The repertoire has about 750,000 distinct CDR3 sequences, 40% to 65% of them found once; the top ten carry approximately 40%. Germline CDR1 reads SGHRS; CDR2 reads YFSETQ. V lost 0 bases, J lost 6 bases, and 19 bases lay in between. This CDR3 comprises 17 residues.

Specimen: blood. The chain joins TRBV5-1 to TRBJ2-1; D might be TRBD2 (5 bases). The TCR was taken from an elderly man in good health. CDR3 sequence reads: CASSLAPSTSTPNEQFF. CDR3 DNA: TGCGCCAGCAGCTTGGCCCCTAGCACGAGCACTCCCAATGAGCAGTTCTTC.